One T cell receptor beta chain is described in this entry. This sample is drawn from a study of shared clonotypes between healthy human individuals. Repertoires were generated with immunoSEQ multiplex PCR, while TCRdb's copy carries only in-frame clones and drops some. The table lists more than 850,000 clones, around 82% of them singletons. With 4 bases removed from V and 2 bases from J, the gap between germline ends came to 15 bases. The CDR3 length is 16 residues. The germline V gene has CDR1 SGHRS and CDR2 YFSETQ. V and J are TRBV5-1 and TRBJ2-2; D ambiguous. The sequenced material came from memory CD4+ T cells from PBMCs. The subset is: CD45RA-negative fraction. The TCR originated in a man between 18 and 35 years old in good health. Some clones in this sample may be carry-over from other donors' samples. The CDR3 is CASSPVILVNTGELFF. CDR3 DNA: TGCGCCAGCAGCCCGGTGATTCTAGTAAACACCGGGGAGCTGTTTTTT.